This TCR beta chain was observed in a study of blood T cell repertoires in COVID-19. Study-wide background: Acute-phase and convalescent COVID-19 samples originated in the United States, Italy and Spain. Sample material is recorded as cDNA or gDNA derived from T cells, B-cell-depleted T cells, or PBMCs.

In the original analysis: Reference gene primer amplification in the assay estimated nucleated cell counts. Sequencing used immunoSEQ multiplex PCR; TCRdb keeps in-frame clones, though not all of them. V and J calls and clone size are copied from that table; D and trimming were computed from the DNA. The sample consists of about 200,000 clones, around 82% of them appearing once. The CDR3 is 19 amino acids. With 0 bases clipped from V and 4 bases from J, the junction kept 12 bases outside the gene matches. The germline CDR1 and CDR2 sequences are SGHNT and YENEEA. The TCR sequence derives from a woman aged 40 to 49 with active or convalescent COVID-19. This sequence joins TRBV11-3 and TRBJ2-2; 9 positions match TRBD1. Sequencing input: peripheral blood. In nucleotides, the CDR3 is TGTGCCAGCAGCTTAGAGGGGATTTTCCGGGACAGGGCCACCGGGGAGCTGTTTTTT. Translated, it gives CASSLEGIFRDRATGELFF.